The 13 T cell receptor beta chains given below trace back to one sample, sequenced in a study of regulatory T cells in long-lasting Graves disease. HTBI primers from iRepertoire and Arm-PCR of CDR3 regions yielded the TCR beta libraries. TCRdb re-called the multiplex PCR reads through MiXCR, storing one row per CDR3 protein. The sample records approximately 440,000 distinct CDR3 sequences, around 15% being singletons. Time point noted: newly diagnosed GD, antithyroid drugs for less than 3 months. The authors made the TCR library using RNA they extracted from PBMCs. These data also featured in a second study, about T cells in Graves' hyperthyroidism and ophthalmopathy.

The sequenced sample was peripheral blood mononuclear cells (PBMCs), obtained at new diagnosis, from a patient treated with antithyroid drugs. These receptors came from a man aged 35 to 55 with Graves disease.

In regard to this clonotype: The likely explanation is a read error, given a far larger clone one base away. The chain recombines TRBV27 with TRBJ2-7, with TRBD1 identical over 7 bases. The V gene's germline CDR1 is MNHEY and CDR2 SMNVEV (reference sequence). Losses at the gene ends were 5 bases for V and 7 bases for J; bases not matched to a gene: 11. This CDR3 is 14 amino acids long. The CDR3 loop is CASSPRTGVHEQYF. The CDR3 DNA is TGTGCCAGCAGTCCTCGGACAGGAGTCCATGAGCAGTACTTC.

This clonotype was detected a few times. The chain has TRBV24-1 and TRBJ2-5, with D perhaps TRBD2 (7 bases). The CDR3 is 15 amino acids. CDR1 and CDR2 from the germline V gene are KGHDR and SFDVKD. V lost 6 bases and J lost 1, with 14 bases in between. The CDR3, as DNA: TGTGCCACCAGTCGGGGGGCGCAGCCCCAAGAGACCCAGTACTTC. Translating it yields CATSRGAQPQETQYF.

This clonotype was counted ten times or more. The genes are TRBV27 and TRBJ2-1; D not certain. Trimming took 6 bases from V and 1 from J, leaving 10 bases between them. Germline assignment: CDR1 MNHEY and CDR2 SMNVEV (reference sequence). The CDR3 has 14 residues. The CDR3 spells CASSTALSYNEQFF. CDR3 sequence (DNA): TGTGCCAGCAGCACAGCCCTATCCTACAATGAGCAGTTCTTC.

Many counts were recorded for this clonotype. J is TRBJ1-1 and V is TRBV28; D gene ambiguous. This CDR3 is built from 11 residues. Germline loops: CDR1 MDHEN, CDR2 SYDVKM. Trimming took 6 bases from V and 4 from J, leaving 6 bases between them. The CDR3 sequence: CASSQTTEAFF. The CDR3 DNA reads TGTGCCAGCAGCCAGACCACTGAAGCTTTCTTT.

This clonotype was observed at least ten times. The gene calls are TRBV2 and TRBJ2-7, with D perhaps assigned TRBD1 or TRBD2 (6 bases each). The CDR3 sequence is 14 residues long. From germline, CDR1 is SNHLY and CDR2 FYNNEI. V was clipped by 7 bases and J by 0 bases, with 13 bases between them. The CDR3 protein is CASKGGLISYEQYF. The CDR3 coding sequence is TGTGCCAGCAAGGGGGGACTGATCTCCTACGAGCAGTACTTC. The full variable domain, its missing parts supplied by reference TRBV2 and TRBJ2-7, is EPEVTQTPSHQVTQMGQEVILRCVPISNHLYFYWYRQILGQKVEFLVSFYNNEISEKSEIFDDQFSVERPDGSNFTLKIRSTKLEDSAMYFCASKGGLISYEQYFGPGTRLTVT.

This clonotype was seen repeatedly, ten times or more. This sequence joins TRBV2 and TRBJ2-7; weak D call: TRBD1 (6 bases). Trimming removed 3 bases from V and 1 base from J, with 19 bases in between. The CDR3 is 17 amino acids. Germline V gives CDR1 SNHLY, CDR2 FYNNEI. The CDR3 coding sequence is TGTGCCAGCAGTGACCTCCGGGCGGCAGGGGAATCCTACGAGCAGTACTTC. Protein product: CASSDLRAAGESYEQYF.

The chain combines TRBV27 with TRBJ2-2; unclear D gene. V was clipped by 4 bases and J by 8 bases, with 8 bases between them. The CDR3 runs to 12 residues. Looked up from germline, CDR1 is MNHEY and CDR2 is SMNVEV (reference sequence). CDR3 residues: CASSYLRGELFF. The DNA of the CDR3 is TGTGCCAGCAGTTACCTCCGGGGGGAGCTGTTTTTT.

This clonotype was detected only a few times. V is TRBV6-2 or TRBV6-3 and J is TRBJ2-1; 9 nucleotides line up with TRBD2. The CDR3 sequence is 16 residues long. From germline, CDR1 is MNHEY and CDR2 SVGEGT. V lost 4 bases to trimming and J lost 6 bases; unmatched junction nucleotides: 10. Here the CDR3 reads CASSLGPRREGNEQFF. CDR3 DNA sequence: TGTGCCAGCAGTTTGGGGCCGAGGCGGGAGGGCAATGAGCAGTTCTTC.

This clonotype was counted between two and nine times. V gene TRBV12-5 combines with J gene TRBJ1-5; D ambiguous. CDR1 is LGHNT, CDR2 FRNRAP, per germline. V lost 2 bases, J lost 0 bases, and 8 bases lay in between. CDR3 length equals 15 residues. The CDR3 protein is CASGLRAVSNQPQHF. The CDR3 DNA is TGTGCTAGTGGTTTGAGGGCAGTTAGCAATCAGCCCCAGCATTTT.

This clonotype was counted many times. The rearrangement joins TRBV28 to TRBJ1-2; D unresolved. The germline V gene has CDR1 MDHEN and CDR2 SYDVKM. V gave up 2 bases and J gave up 3 bases, with 10 bases separating them. The CDR3 is made up of 14 amino acids. Here the CDR3 reads CASSLVDLYYGYTF. As DNA, the CDR3 is TGTGCCAGCAGTTTAGTGGACCTTTACTATGGCTACACCTTC.

The chain couples TRBV19 to TRBJ2-1, with TRBD1 as a possible D gene (5 bases). The CDR3 extends over 15 amino acids. CDR1 and CDR2 from the germline V gene are LNHDA and SQIVND (reference sequence). Trimming removed 6 bases from V and 1 base from J, with 13 bases in between. CDR3 DNA sequence: TGTGCCAGTAGAGGGGCTGCAGGGTCCTACAATGAGCAGTTCTTC. This encodes CASRGAAGSYNEQFF.

This clonotype was seen only a few times. This sequence joins TRBV7-2 and TRBJ2-7; either TRBD1 or TRBD2 may supply D (7 bases each). The germline gives CDR1 SGHTA, CDR2 FQGNSA. V lost 1 base, J lost 1 base, and 14 bases lay in between. The CDR3 totals 16 residues. In DNA form, the CDR3 reads TGTGCCAGCAGCTTAGGGGGGGGACAGAAATCCTACGAGCAGTACTTC. Amino acids: CASSLGGGQKSYEQYF.

In its sample, this clonotype was seen many times. The V call is TRBV6-1, the J call TRBJ1-1; D possibly corresponds to TRBD1 (6 bases). This CDR3 spans 13 amino acids. Trimming shortened V by 6 bases and J by 9 bases, and 17 bases separated the two germline ends. Germline CDR1 MNHNS, CDR2 SASEGT. In DNA form, the CDR3 reads TGTGCCAGCAGGATGTCGTGGGGGGCGCAAGCTTTCTTT. Its translation: CASRMSWGAQAFF.